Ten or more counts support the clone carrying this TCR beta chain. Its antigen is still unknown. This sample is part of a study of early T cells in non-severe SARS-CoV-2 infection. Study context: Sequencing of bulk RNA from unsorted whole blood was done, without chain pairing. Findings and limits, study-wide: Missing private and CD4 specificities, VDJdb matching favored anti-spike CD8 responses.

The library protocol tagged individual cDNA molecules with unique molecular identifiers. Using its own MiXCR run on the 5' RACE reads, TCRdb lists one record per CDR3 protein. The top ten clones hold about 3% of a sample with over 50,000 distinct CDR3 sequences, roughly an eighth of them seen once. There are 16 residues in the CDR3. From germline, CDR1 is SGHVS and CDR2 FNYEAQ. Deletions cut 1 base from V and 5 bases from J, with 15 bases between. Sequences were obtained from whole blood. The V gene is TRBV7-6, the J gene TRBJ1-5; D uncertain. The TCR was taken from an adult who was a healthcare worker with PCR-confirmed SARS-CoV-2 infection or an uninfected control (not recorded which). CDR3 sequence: CASSLGAAGWDQPQHF. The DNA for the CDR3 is TGTGCCAGCAGCTTAGGGGCGGCGGGCTGGGATCAGCCCCAGCATTTT.